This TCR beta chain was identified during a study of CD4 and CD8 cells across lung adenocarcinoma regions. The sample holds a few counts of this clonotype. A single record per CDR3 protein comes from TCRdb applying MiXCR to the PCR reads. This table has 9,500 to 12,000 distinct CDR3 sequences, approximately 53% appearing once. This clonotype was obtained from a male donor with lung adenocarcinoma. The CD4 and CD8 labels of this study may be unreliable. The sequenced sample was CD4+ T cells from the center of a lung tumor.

The CDR3 nucleotides are TGTGCCAGCAGGCGGACAGGGGGGGGATCTCGGAATGAAAAACTGTTTTTT. Its protein is CASRRTGGGSRNEKLFF. The chain has TRBV11-2 and TRBJ1-4; 10 bases are shared with TRBD1. Germline V gives CDR1 SGHAT, CDR2 FQNNGV. With 6 bases clipped from V and 5 bases from J, the junction kept 12 bases outside the gene matches. The CDR3 spans 17 residues.